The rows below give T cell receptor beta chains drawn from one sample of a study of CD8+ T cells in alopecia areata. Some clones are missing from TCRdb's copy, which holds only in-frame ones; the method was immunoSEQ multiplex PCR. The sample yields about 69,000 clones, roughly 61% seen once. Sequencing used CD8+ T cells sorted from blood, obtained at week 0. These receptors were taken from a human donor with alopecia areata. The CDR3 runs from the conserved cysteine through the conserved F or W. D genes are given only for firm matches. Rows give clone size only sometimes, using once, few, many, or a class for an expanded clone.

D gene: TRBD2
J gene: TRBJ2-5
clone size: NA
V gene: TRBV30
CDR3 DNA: TGTGCCTGGAGCGCACCGGGACTAGCGGGAGGCAGAGGGGCCCAGTACTTC
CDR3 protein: CAWSAPGLAGGRGAQYF

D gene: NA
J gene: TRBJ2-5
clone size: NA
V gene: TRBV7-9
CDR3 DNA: TGTGCCAGCAGCTCGGGACTGAGATGGGAGACCCAGTACTTC
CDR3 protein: CASSSGLRWETQYF

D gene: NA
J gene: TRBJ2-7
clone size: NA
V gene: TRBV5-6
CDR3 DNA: TGTGCCAGCAGCGGGGGGATCCTTTACGAGCAGTACTTC
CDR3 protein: CASSGGILYEQYF

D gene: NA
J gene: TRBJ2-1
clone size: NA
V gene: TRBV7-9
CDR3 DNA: TGTGCCAGCAGCTTAGGTTGGGGCGGGGGCACCTACAATGAGCAGTTCTTC
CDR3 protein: CASSLGWGGGTYNEQFF

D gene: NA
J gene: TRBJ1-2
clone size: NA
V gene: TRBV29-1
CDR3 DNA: TGCAGCGTTGACGGGGGTTATGGCTACACCTTC
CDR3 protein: CSVDGGYGYTF

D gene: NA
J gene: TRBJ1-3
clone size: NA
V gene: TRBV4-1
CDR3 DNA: TGCGCCAGCAGCCAAGGAGGCCCCGGCCGGCACACCATATATTTT
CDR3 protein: CASSQGGPGRHTIYF

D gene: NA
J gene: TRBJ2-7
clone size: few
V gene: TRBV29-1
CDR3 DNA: TGCAGCGTTGTGTATGGGCTTTCCTACGAGCAGTACTTC
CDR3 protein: CSVVYGLSYEQYF

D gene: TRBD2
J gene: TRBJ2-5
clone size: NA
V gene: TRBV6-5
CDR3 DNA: TGTGCCAGCAGTTACTCCGGGACTAGCGGGCAAGAGACCCAGTACTTC
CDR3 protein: CASSYSGTSGQETQYF

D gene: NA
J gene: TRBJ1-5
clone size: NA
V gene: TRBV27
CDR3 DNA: TGTGCCAGCAGTACGGGTGGGCAGCCCCAGCATTTT
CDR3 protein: CASSTGGQPQHF

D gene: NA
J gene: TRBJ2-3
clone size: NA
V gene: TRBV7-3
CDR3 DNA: TGTGCCAGCAGCTTGGACGGTGTACCCACAGATACGCAGTATTTT
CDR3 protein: CASSLDGVPTDTQYF

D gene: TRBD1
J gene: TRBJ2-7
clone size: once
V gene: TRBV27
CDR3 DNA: TGTGCCAGCAGTCCCGGGACAGGCTACGAGCAGTACTTC
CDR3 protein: CASSPGTGYEQYF

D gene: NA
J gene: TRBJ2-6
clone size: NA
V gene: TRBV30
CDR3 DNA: TGTGCCTCAGACGGACAGTTGCTCTCTGGGGCCAACGTCCTGACTTTC
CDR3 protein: CASDGQLLSGANVLTF

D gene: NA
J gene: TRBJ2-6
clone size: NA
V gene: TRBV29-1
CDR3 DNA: TGCAGCGTTGAAGGGGACGGGGACTCTGGGGCCAACGTCCTGACTTTC
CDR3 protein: CSVEGDGDSGANVLTF

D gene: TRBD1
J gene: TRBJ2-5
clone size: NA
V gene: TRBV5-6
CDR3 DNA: TGTGCCAGCAGCTTGGAGGGGCCCCCGGGACAGGAAGAGACCCAGTACTTC
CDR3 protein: CASSLEGPPGQEETQYF

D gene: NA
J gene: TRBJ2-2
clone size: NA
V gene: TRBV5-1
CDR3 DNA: TGCGCCAGCAGCTTGACCGCGTCCACCGGGGAGCTGTTTTTT
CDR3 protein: CASSLTASTGELFF

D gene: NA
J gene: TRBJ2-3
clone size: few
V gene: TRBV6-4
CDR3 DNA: TGTGCCAGCAGCCTCTTCGAAGATACGCAGTATTTT
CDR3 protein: CASSLFEDTQYF

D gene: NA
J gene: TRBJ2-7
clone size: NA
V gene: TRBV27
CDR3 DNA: TGTGCCAGCAGTTTTTTGGGGGCCACCTACGAGCAGTACTTC
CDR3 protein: CASSFLGATYEQYF

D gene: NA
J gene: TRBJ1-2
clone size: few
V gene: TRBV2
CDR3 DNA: TGTGCCAGCAGTGAAGGACGAAGTAACTATGGCTACACCTTC
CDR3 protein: CASSEGRSNYGYTF

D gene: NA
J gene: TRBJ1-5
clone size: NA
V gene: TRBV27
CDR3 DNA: TGTGCCAGCAGTTTATTCTGGGCAGAGGGCAATCAGCCCCAGCATTTT
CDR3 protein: CASSLFWAEGNQPQHF

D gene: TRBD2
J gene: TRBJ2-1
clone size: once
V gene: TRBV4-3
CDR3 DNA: TGCGCCAGTAGCGGGGGGAGCTCCTACAATGAGCAGTTCTTC
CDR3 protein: CASSGGSSYNEQFF

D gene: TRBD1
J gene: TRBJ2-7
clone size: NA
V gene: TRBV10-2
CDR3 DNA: TGCGCCAGCAGTGAGTCCGGGACAGGGTACGAGCAGTACTTC
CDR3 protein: CASSESGTGYEQYF

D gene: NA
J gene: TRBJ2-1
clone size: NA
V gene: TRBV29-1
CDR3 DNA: TGCAGCGTTGAAGGGCAAAGGTTTTACAATGAGCAGTTCTTC
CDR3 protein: CSVEGQRFYNEQFF

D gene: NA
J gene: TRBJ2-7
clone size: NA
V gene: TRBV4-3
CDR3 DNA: TGCGCCAGCAGCCAAGACAGGGGCCCAAACTACGAGCAGTACTTC
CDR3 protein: CASSQDRGPNYEQYF

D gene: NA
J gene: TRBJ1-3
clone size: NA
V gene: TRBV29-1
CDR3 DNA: TGCAGCGTTGAATGGGCAGGGACTGGAAACACCATATATTTT
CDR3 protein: CSVEWAGTGNTIYF

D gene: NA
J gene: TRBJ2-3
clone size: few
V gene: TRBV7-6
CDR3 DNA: TGTGCCAGCAGCTTAGTGGGAAACACAGATACGCAGTATTTT
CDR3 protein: CASSLVGNTDTQYF

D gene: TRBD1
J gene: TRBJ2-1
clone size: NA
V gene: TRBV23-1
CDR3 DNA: TGCGCCAGCAGTCAGTCGACAGGGGGGCCGTGCGATGAGCAGTTCTTC
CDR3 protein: CASSQSTGGPCDEQFF

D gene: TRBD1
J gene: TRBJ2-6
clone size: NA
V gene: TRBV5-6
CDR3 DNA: TGTGCCAGCAGCCCAAGACAGGGGTCGAGTGGGGCCAACGTCCTGACTTTC
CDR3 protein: CASSPRQGSSGANVLTF

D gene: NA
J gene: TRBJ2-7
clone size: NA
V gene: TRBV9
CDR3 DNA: TGTGCCAGCAGCAAAGGGACTTCGCCCTCCTACGAGCAGTACTTC
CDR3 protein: CASSKGTSPSYEQYF

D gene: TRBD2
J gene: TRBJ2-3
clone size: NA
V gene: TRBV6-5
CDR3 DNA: TGTGCCAGCAGTTCGCTAGCGGGGGTGTCAGATACGCAGTATTTT
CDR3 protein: CASSSLAGVSDTQYF

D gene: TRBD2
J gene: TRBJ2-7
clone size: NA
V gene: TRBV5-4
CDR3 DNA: TGTGCCAGCAGCATCGCTAGCGGGGGCCCCTACGAGCAGTACTTC
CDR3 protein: CASSIASGGPYEQYF

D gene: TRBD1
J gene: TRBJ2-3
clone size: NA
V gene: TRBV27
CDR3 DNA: TGTGCCAGCAGTTTCCTCAGGGGGCAAGGCACAGATACGCAGTATTTT
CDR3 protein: CASSFLRGQGTDTQYF

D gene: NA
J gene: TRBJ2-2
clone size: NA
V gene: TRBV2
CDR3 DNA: TGTGCCAGGGAGACAGCGAACACCGGGGAGCTGTTTTTT
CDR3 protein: CARETANTGELFF

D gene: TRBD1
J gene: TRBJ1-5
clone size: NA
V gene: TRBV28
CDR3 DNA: TGTGCCAGCAGTTTGCCCGCCCGCCAGGGGGCTAATCAGCCCCAGCATTTT
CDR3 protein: CASSLPARQGANQPQHF

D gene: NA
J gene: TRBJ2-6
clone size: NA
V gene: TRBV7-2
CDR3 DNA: TGTGCCAGCAGTTACATGGGGCCCTCTGGGGCCAACGTCCTGACTTTC
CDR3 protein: CASSYMGPSGANVLTF

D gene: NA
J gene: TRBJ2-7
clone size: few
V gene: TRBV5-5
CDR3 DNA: TGCGCCAGCAGCCAGGGTCTAACAGGGTTCTACGAGCAGTACTTC
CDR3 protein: CASSQGLTGFYEQYF

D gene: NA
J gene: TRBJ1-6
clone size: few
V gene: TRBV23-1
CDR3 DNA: TGCGCCAGCAGTCACGGGGAGTTGGGTAATTCACCCCTCCACTTT
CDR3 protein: CASSHGELGNSPLHF

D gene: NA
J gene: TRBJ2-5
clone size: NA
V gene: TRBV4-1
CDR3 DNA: TGCGCCAGCAGCCAAGACGTGGGTCGGGAGACCCAGTACTTC
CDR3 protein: CASSQDVGRETQYF

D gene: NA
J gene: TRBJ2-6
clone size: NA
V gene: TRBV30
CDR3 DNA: TGTGCCTGGACCGAAGACTCTGGGGCCAACGTCCTGACTTTC
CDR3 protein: CAWTEDSGANVLTF

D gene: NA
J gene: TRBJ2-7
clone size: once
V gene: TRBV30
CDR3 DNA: TGTGCCTGGGGAGAACCCTACGAGCAGTACTTC
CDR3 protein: CAWGEPYEQYF

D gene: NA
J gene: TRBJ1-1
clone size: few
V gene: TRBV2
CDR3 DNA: TGCGCCAGCAGCCAAGTGAGTGCGAGAACTGAAGCTTTCTTT
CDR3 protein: CASSQVSARTEAFF

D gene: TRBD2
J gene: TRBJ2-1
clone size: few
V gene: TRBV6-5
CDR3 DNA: TGTGCCAGCAGTCTGTCTAGCGGGTCATACAATGAGCAGTTCTTC
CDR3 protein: CASSLSSGSYNEQFF

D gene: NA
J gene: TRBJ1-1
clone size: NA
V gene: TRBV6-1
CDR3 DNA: TGTGCCATCAAGCAAGGGCAGGCAAACACTGAAGCTTTCTTT
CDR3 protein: CAIKQGQANTEAFF

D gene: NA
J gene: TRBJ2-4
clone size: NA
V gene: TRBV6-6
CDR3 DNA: TGTGCCAGCAGTTACTCGGAGTTACCCAAAAACATTCAGTACTTC
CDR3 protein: CASSYSELPKNIQYF

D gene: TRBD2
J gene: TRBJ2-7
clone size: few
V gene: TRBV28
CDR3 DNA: TGTGCCAGCAGTTTTAGCGGGAGAGGTTACGAGCAGTACTTC
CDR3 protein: CASSFSGRGYEQYF

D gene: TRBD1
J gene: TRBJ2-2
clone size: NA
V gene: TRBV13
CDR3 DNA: TGTGCCAGCAGCTTACGCAGGGGGAGCACCGGGGAGCTGTTTTTT
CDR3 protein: CASSLRRGSTGELFF

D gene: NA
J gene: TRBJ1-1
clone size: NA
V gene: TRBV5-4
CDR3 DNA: TGTGCCAGCAGCGAAGTAGGGGACACTGAAGCTTTCTTT
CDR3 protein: CASSEVGDTEAFF

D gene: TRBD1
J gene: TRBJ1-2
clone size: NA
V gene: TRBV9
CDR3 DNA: TGTGCCAGCAGCCTTCGACAGGGCCATGGCTACACCTTC
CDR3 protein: CASSLRQGHGYTF

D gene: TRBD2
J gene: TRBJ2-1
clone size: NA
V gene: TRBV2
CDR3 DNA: TGTGCCAGCACCAGTTGGGGGGGTGAGCAGTTCTTC
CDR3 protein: CASTSWGGEQFF